This TCR beta chain was recovered during a study of cytomegalovirus exposure and HLA in healthy donors. PCR employed 60 Vbeta and 13 Jbeta primers. The table came from immunoSEQ multiplex PCR; TCRdb's copy has only in-frame clones and leaves some out. Among about 120,000 clones, approximately 80% were seen once, and the ten largest hold 7.5% to 9%. This CDR3 contains 16 residues. Germline values: CDR1 MDHEN, CDR2 SYDVKM. Losses at the gene ends were 7 bases for V and 0 bases for J; bases not matched to a gene: 4. Donors were ostensibly healthy at sampling, although undocumented immune exposures were probable.

This sequence was found in a female donor in good health and CMV-seropositive. The chain recombines TRBV28 with TRBJ2-5, with 14 bases aligning to TRBD2. The sequenced material came from PBMCs. CDR3 sequence reads: CASTGLAGAHQETQYF. The CDR3 DNA follows: TGTGCCAGCACGGGACTAGCGGGGGCACACCAAGAGACCCAGTACTTC.